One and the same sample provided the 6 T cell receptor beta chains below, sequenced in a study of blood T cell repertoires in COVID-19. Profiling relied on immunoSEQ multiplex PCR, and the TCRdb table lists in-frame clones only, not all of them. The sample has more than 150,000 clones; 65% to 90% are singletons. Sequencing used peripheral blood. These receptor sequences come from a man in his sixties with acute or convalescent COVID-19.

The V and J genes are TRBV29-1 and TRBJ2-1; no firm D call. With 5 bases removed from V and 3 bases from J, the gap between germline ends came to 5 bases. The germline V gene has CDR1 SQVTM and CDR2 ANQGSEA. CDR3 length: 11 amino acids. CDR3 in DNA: TGCAGCGTTTCACTCTACAATGAGCAGTTCTTC. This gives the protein CSVSLYNEQFF.

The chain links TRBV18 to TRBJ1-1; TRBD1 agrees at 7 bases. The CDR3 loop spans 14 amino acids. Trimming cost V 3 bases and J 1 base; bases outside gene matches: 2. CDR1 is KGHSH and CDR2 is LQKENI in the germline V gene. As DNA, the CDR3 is TGTGCCAGCTCACCGGCAGGGGGGAACACTGAAGCTTTCTTT. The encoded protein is CASSPAGGNTEAFF. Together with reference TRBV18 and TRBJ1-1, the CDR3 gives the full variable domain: NAGVMQNPRHLVRRRGQEARLRCSPMKGHSHVYWYRQLPEEGLKFMVYLQKENIIDESGMPKERFSAEFPKEGPSILRIQQVVRGDSAAYFCASSPAGGNTEAFFGQGTRLTVV.

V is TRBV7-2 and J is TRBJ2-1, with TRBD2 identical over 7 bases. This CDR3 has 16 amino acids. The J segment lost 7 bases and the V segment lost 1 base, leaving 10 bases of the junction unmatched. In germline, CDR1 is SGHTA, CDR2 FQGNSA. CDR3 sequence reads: CASSLVPAGVLNEQFF. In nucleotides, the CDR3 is TGTGCCAGCAGCTTAGTTCCGGCGGGAGTTTTGAATGAGCAGTTCTTC.

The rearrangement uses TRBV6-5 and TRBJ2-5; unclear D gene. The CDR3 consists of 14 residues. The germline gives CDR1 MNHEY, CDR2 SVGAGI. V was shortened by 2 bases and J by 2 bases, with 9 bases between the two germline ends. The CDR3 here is CASSYTYSQETQYF. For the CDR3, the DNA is TGTGCCAGCAGTTACACCTACTCGCAAGAGACCCAGTACTTC.

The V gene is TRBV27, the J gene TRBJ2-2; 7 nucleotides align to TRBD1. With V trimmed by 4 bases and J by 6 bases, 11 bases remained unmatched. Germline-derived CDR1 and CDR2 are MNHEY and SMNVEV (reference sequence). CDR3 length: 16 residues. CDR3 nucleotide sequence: TGTGCCAGCAGTTCCCGATTGACAGGGATGGCCGGGGAGCTGTTTTTT. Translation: CASSSRLTGMAGELFF.

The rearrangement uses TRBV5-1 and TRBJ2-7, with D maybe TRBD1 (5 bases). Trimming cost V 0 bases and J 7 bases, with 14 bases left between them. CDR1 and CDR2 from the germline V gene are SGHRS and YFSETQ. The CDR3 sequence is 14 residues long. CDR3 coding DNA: TGCGCCAGCAGCTTGGCCGGAGCTCCAGGGGAGCAGTACTTC. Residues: CASSLAGAPGEQYF.